These 2 T cell receptor beta chains came from one sample sequenced in a study of Ad26.COV2.S vaccination and SARS-CoV-2 variants. Specified treatment: around 19 received Ad26.COV2.S at low or high dose, single or two shots; 5 received placebo; per-sample allocation not given. Specimens were obtained on day 63 following the first vaccine or placebo injection. The data were produced by immunoSEQ multiplex PCR, yet TCRdb's version contains in-frame clones alone and is incomplete. This table has fewer than 500,000 clones, 80% to 95% appearing once. This specimen consisted of peripheral blood, obtained in a trial of Ad26.COV2.S vaccine versus placebo. Source of these receptors: a person between 18 and 59 years old who received the Ad26.COV2.S COVID-19 vaccine or a placebo.

As DNA, the CDR3 is TGTGCCAGTGGCCCGGGGGGGATAGAGACCCAGTACTTC. Translating it yields CASGPGGIETQYF. V is TRBV19 and J is TRBJ2-5; 8 nucleotides align to TRBD2. The CDR3 is made up of 13 amino acids. V lost 8 bases to trimming and J lost 4 bases; unmatched junction nucleotides: 6. In germline, CDR1 is LNHDA, CDR2 SQIVND (reference sequence).

CDR3 amino acids: CASSPQREGRSDTQYF. CDR3 nucleotide sequence: TGTGCCAGCTCCCCTCAGCGGGAGGGCCGGTCAGATACGCAGTATTTT. This rearrangement joins TRBV18 to TRBJ2-3; TRBD2 matches at 10 bases. The length of the CDR3 is 16 residues. Per the germline V gene, CDR1 is KGHSH and CDR2 is LQKENI. The V and J ends lost 6 bases and 4 bases, in that order; junction bases with no gene match: 10. The variable domain in full, completed from reference TRBV18 and TRBJ2-3, reads NAGVMQNPRHLVRRRGQEARLRCSPMKGHSHVYWYRQLPEEGLKFMVYLQKENIIDESGMPKERFSAEFPKEGPSILRIQQVVRGDSAAYFCASSPQREGRSDTQYFGPGTRLTVL.